The 5 T cell receptor beta chains below all came from one sample that was sequenced in a study of blood T cell repertoires in COVID-19. TCRdb's copy holds only in-frame clones and misses some; the assay was immunoSEQ multiplex PCR. The table shows around 300,000 clones, with 88% occurring only once. The sample comprised PBMCs or T cells enriched from blood (not recorded which). The receptors were sampled from a man between 25 and 39 years old who had recovered from COVID-19.

This rearrangement joins TRBV6-1 to TRBJ2-1, with D uncertain. V was cut by 3 bases and J by 0 bases, with 3 bases left in between. The CDR3 contains 13 residues. From germline, CDR1 is MNHNS and CDR2 SASEGT. DNA of the CDR3: TGTGCCAGCAGTGAGAGCTCCTACAATGAGCAGTTCTTC. This translates into CASSESSYNEQFF.

The count of this clone is one. The V call is TRBV27, the J call TRBJ2-5; no clear D gene. The CDR3 consists of 19 residues. Germline-derived CDR1 and CDR2 are MNHEY and SMNVEV (reference sequence). The V end was cut by 6 bases, the J end by 0 bases, with 26 bases between. CDR3 sequence (DNA): TGTGCCAGCAGCCCCTTGTCTGGCGGCTCTCGTGCGGACCAAGAGACCCAGTACTTC. Its protein is CASSPLSGGSRADQETQYF.

In this sample, this clone turned up a few times. The CDR3 bases are TGTGCCATCAGAGTAAATCAGGGGGGCACTGAAGCTTTCTTT. This gives the protein CAIRVNQGGTEAFF. The rearrangement uses TRBV10-3 and TRBJ1-1, with 7 bases fitting TRBD1. Germline V gene lookup returns CDR1 ENHRY and CDR2 SYGVKD. The CDR3 is 14 residues long. The J segment lost 4 bases and the V segment lost 6 bases, leaving 8 bases of the junction unmatched.

The chain has TRBV18 and TRBJ1-3; D is unresolved. Trimming shortened V by 0 bases and J by 0 bases, and 9 bases separated the two germline ends. CDR3 length: 16 amino acids. Germline CDR1 is KGHSH and CDR2 is LQKENI. The CDR3 nucleotides read TGTGCCAGCTCACCACCCCAGGCAAGCTCTGGAAACACCATATATTTT. Protein: CASSPPQASSGNTIYF.

The chain couples TRBV5-4 to TRBJ1-3, with a possible D match to TRBD1 (6 bases). Germline V lookup: CDR1 SGHNT, CDR2 YYREEE (reference sequence). The CDR3 has 15 amino acids. Trimming left V 0 bases short and J 4 bases short, with 11 bases between. DNA of the CDR3: TGTGCCAGCAGCTTGGGTGCAGGGGTCGGAAACACCATATATTTT. As protein: CASSLGAGVGNTIYF.